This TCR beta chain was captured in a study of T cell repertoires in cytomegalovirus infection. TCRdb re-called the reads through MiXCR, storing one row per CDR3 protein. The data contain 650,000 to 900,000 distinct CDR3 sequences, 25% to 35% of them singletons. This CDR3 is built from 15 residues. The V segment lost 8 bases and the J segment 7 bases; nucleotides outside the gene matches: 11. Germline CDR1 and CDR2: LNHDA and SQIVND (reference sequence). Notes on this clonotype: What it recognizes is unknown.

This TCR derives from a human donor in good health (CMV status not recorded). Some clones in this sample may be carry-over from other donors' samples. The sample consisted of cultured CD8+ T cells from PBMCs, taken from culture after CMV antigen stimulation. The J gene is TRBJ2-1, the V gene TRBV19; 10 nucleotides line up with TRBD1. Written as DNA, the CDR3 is TGTGCCAGTGGCCAGACAGGGGGCGGGTGGAATGAGCAGTTCTTC. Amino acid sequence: CASGQTGGGWNEQFF.